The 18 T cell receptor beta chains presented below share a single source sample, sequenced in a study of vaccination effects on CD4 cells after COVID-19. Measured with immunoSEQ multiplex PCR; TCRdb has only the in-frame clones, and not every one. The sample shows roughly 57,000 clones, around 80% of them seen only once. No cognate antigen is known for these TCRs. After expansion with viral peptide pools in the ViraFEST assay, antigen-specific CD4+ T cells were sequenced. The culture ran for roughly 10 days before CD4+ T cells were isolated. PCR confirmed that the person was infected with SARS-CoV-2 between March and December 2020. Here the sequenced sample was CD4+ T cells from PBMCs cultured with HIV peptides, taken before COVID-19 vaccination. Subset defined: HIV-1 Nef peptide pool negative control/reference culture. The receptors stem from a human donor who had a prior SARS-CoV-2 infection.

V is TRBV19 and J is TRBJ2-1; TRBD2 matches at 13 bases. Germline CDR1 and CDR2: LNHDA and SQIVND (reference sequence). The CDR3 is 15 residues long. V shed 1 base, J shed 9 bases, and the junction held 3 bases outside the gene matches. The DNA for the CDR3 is TGTGCCAGTAGTATAGGGACTAGCGGGAGTAGTGAGCAGTTCTTC. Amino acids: CASSIGTSGSSEQFF.

CDR3 coding DNA: TGTGCCAGCAGCCAGGGGGGTGACACCGGCTATGGCTACACCTTC. Amino acid sequence: CASSQGGDTGYGYTF. The chain uses TRBV5-4 and TRBJ1-2, with 7 bases fitting TRBD1. The germline V gene has CDR1 SGHNT and CDR2 YYREEE (reference sequence). J gave up 4 bases and V 4 bases, and 10 bases lay outside the gene matches. The CDR3 spans 15 residues.

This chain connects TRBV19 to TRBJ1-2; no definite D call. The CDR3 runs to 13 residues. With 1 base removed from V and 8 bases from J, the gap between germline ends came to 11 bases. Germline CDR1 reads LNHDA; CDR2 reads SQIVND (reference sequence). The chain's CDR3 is CASSIVAGTGYTF. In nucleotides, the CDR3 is TGTGCCAGTAGTATAGTGGCCGGAACGGGCTACACCTTC.

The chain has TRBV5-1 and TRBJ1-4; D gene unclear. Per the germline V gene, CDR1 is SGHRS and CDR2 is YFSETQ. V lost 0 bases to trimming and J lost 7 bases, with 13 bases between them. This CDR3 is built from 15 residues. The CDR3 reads CASSLGGPRIEKLFF. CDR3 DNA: TGCGCCAGCAGCTTGGGAGGGCCGCGGATTGAAAAACTGTTTTTT.

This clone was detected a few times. CDR3 amino acids: CASGLVILRIQPGELFF. CDR3 coding DNA: TGTGCTAGTGGTTTGGTAATTTTAAGGATACAACCCGGGGAGCTGTTTTTT. The chain recombines TRBV12-5 with TRBJ2-2; no clear D. V was trimmed by 0 bases and J by 6 bases, leaving 17 bases between them. The V gene's germline CDR1 is LGHNT and CDR2 FRNRAP. This CDR3 spans 17 amino acids.

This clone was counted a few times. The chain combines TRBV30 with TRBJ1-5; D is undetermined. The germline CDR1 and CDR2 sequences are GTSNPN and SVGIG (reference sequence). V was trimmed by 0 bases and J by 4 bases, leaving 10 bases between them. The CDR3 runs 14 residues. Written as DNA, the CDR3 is TGTGCCTGGAGTGTGAACAGCCCGAATCAGCCCCAGCATTTT. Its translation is CAWSVNSPNQPQHF.

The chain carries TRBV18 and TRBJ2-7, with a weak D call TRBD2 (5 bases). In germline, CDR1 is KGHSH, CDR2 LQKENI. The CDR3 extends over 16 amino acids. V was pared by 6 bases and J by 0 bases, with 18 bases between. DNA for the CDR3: TGTGCCAGCTCTGGGTATTGGGCTAGCAGCTCCTACGAGCAGTACTTC. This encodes CASSGYWASSSYEQYF.

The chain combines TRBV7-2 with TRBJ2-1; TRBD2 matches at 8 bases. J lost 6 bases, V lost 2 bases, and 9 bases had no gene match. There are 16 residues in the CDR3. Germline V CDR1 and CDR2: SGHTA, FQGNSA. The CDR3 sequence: CASSLFGLAEFNEQFF. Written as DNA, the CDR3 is TGTGCCAGCAGCTTATTTGGACTAGCCGAATTCAATGAGCAGTTCTTC.

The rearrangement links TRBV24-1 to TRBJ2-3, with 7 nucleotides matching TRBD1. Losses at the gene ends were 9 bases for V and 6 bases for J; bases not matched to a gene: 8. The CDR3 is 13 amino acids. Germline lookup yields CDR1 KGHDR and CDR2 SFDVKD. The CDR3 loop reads CATGDRVSDTQYF. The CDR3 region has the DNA TGTGCCACCGGAGACAGGGTATCGGATACGCAGTATTTT.

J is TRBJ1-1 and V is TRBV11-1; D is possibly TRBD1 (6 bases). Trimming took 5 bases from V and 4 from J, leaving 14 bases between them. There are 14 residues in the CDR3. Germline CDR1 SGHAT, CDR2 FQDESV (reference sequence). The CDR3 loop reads CASSIGRGSTEAFF. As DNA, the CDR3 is TGTGCCAGCAGCATTGGCAGGGGAAGCACTGAAGCTTTCTTT.

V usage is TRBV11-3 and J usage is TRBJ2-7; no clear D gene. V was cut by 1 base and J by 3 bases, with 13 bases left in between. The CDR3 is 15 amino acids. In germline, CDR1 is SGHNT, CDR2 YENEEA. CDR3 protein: CASSLGQAAGYEQYF. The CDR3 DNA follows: TGTGCCAGCAGCTTAGGCCAGGCAGCCGGCTACGAGCAGTACTTC. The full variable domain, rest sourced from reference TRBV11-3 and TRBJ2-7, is EAGVVQSPRYKIIEKKQPVAFWCNPISGHNTLYWYLQNLGQGPELLIRYENEEAVDDSQLPKDRFSAERLKGVDSTLKIQPAELGDSAVYLCASSLGQAAGYEQYFGPGTRLTVT.

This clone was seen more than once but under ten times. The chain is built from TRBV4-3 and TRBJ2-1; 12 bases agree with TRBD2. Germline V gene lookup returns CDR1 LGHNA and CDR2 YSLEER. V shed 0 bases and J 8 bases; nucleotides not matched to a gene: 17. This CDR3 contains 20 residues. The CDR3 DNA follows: TGCGCCAGCAGCCAAGATCCCCAAACCCTCGGACTAGCGGGAAGGGATGAGCAGTTCTTC. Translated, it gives CASSQDPQTLGLAGRDEQFF.

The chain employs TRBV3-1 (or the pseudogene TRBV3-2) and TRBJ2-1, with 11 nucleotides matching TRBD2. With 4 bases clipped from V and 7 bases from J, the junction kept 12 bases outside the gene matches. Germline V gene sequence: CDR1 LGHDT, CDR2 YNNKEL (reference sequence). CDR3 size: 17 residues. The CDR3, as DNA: TGTGCCAGCAGCCCGCCCCTTCCTAGCGGGGGGAGGAATGAGCAGTTCTTC. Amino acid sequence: CASSPPLPSGGRNEQFF.

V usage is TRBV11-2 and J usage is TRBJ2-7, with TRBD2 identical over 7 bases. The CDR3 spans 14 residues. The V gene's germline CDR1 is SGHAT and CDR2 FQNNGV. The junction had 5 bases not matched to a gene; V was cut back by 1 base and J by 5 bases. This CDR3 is CASSLVGTIHEQYF. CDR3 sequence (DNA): TGTGCCAGCAGCTTAGTGGGGACTATACACGAGCAGTACTTC.

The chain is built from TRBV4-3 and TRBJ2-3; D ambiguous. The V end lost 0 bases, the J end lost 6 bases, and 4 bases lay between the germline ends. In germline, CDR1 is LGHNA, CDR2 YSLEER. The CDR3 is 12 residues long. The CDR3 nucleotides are TGCGCCAGCAGCCAAGATGGGGATACGCAGTATTTT. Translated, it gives CASSQDGDTQYF.

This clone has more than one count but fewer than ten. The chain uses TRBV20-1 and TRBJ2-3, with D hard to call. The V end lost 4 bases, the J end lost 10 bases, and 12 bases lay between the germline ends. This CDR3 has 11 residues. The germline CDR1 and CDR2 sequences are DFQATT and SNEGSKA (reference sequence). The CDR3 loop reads CSANLGRPQYF. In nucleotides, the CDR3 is TGCAGTGCTAATTTAGGAAGGCCGCAGTATTTT.

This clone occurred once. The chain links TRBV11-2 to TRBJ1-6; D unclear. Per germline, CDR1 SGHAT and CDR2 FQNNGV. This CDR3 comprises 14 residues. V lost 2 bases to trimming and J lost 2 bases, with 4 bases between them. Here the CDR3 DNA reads TGTGCCAGCAGCTTATTACCCTATAATTCACCCCTCCACTTT. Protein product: CASSLLPYNSPLHF.

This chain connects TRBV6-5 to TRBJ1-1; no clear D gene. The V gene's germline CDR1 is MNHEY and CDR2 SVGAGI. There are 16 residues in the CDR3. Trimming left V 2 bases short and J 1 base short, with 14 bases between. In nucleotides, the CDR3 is TGTGCCAGCAGTTACCGTCGAGCGGGGAGGAACACTGAAGCTTTCTTT. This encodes CASSYRRAGRNTEAFF.